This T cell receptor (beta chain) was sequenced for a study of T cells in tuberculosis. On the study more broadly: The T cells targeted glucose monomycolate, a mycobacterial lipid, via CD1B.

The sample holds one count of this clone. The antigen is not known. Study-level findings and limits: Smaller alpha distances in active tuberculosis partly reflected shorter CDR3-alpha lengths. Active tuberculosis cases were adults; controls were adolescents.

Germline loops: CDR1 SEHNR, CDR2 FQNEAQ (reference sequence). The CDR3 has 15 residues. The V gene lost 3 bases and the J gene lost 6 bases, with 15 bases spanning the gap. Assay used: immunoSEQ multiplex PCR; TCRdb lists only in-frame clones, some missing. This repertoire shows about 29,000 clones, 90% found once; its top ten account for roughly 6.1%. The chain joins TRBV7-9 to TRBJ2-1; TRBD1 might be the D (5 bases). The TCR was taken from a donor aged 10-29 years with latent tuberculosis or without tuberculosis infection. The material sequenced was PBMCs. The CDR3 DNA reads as TGTGCCAGCAGCTTCCAGGGCATACCCTCCAATGAGCAGTTCTTC. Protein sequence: CASSFQGIPSNEQFF.